This T cell receptor (beta chain) was captured by sequencing in a study of blood T cell repertoires in COVID-19 (dated by TCRdb to 2018 to 2021). Context from the whole study: The collaborator samples originated in the United States, Italy and Spain and spanned the acute and convalescent phases of COVID-19. A de-identified subject ID, COVID-19 status, age in years and sex were almost always included in the sample metadata. Samples came from the ongoing ImmuneRACE study (first 160 participants) plus 1,254 subjects from 6 global collaborators. The prospective study material was composed of cDNA or gDNA derived from T cells, B-cell-depleted T cells, or PBMCs. Where available, HLA class I and class II types were obtained from metadata supplied by the sample provider rather than from assay-based typing. The repertoires were released in a freely available public database intended as a resource for research on the immune response to SARS-CoV-2. Subjects who had been exposed to COVID-19, were actively infected with it, or had recovered from it provided the deeply sampled blood TCRbeta repertoires that made up the dataset. The investigation overall reported the following: How much clinical and demographic metadata was included differed by source and by participant, and the metadata was provided uncurated.

TCRbeta CDR3 regions were amplified from genomic DNA by means of the immunoSEQ Assay, a bias-controlled multiplex PCR. The original methods were these. The number of nucleated cells in each sample was estimated from the amplification of reference gene primers within the assay. To quantify the absolute abundance of each unique TCRbeta CDR3 rearrangement, sequence reads were collapsed and filtered. For each sample, productive Simpson clonality was calculated as the square root of Simpson's diversity index across productive rearrangements. TCRdb took this table from immuneACCESS and kept in-frame rearrangements with V and J called. Such tables lack part of the clones; where checked against another copy, unresolved V genes explain under half of the gap, and the rest is unexplained. The V and J calls and clone size come from that table; D and trimming were worked out from the DNA. This sample has 95,000 to 100,000 clones in its table, and around 85% of those were observed once. Of the sample, 1.5% to 2% falls within the top ten clones.

The collaborating institutions used their own protocols to collect whole blood in K2EDTA tubes. Collaborator samples were shipped for TCRbeta analysis as frozen whole blood, isolated PBMCs, or DNA extracted from either sample type. The CDR3 has 14 amino acids, counting the end cysteine and phenylalanine. The retained sequence is limited to the CDR3, 42 bases, with the frame set at the first base. The V end loses 3 bases and the J end loses 1 base, and a stretch of 7 bases separates them. CDR1 SGDLS and CDR2 YYNGEE are derived from the germline V gene. Of note for this clone: The specificity of this receptor is unknown. There are no base qualities to consult, and no much larger clone falls within one base.

This receptor was taken from a woman in her sixties or seventies with active or convalescent COVID-19. Sequencing was carried out using peripheral blood. The sequence is built from TRBV9 and TRBJ2-2; tentative D gene TRBD1, with 5 bases matching. For the CDR3, the sequence is CASSAQGNTGELFF. DNA sequence: TGTGCCAGCAGCGCCCAGGGGAACACCGGGGAGCTGTTTTTT.